This record looks at one T cell receptor beta chain sequence and its context. The target antigen is unknown. This sample was taken from a study of beta chain features in type 1 diabetes. For the study at large: Researchers looked at some 110 million sorted cells across all samples. Whole-study results and caveats: TCRB CDR3 length was moderately but significantly reduced in all four CD4+ subsets of Type 1 diabetes patients.

Sequenced material consisted of expressed TCRB transcripts (all of the isolated RNA was reverse transcribed). The average output of naive, central memory and regulatory T cell samples was about 3.57 million reads. The protocol was immunoSEQ multiplex PCR, while the TCRdb copy is restricted to in-frame clones and leaves out a portion. This sample has about 650,000 clones, with around 12% found just once. With V trimmed by 1 base and J by 0 bases, 13 bases remained unmatched. CDR1 is LGHNA, CDR2 YNFKEQ, per germline. CDR3 length: 22 residues. The source material was naive CD4+ T cells from blood. The chain recombines TRBV4-2 with TRBJ2-1; 15 bases are shared with TRBD2. This TCR was recovered from a young man with type 1 diabetes. In DNA, the CDR3 is TGTGCCAGCAGCCAAGTAATCTGGACTAGCGGGGGGGGACTGAGCTCCTACAATGAGCAGTTCTTC. It yields the protein CASSQVIWTSGGGLSSYNEQFF.